Listed below are T cell receptor beta chains from one sample, sequenced in a study of cytomegalovirus exposure and HLA in healthy donors. The repertoire was sequenced with immunoSEQ multiplex PCR; TCRdb's copy has only in-frame clones and lacks some. The sample has 180,000 or so clones, roughly 9.5% seen once. Sequenced sample: PBMCs. The receptors come from a woman aged 25-40 years in good health and CMV-seropositive. CDR3s include the opening cysteine and the closing phenylalanine or tryptophan. D genes are given only for firm matches. Some rows mark clone size as missing; the rest say once, few, many or name a class of expanded clone.

V gene	D gene	clone size	J gene	CDR3 protein	CDR3 DNA
TRBV12-5	TRBD2	.	TRBJ2-7	CASGSTDSGRSYEQYF	TGTGCTAGTGGTTCAACCGATAGCGGGAGATCCTACGAGCAGTACTTC
TRBV9	.	few	TRBJ1-2	CASSGPRIYGYTF	TGTGCCAGCAGCGGCCCCAGGATTTATGGCTACACCTTC
TRBV6-1	.	.	TRBJ1-6	CASSEANRHHSYNSPLHF	TGTGCCAGCAGTGAAGCCAATAGACATCACTCCTATAATTCACCCCTCCACTTT
TRBV5-1	.	.	TRBJ2-1	CASSLRLSYNEQFF	TGCGCCAGCAGCTTACGACTCTCCTACAATGAGCAGTTCTTC
TRBV13	.	few	TRBJ1-3	CASSRGNSIYF	TGTGCCAGCAGCCGGGGGAACTCCATATATTTT
TRBV29-1	TRBD2	few	TRBJ2-1	CSPGLAEDYNEQFF	TGCAGTCCGGGACTAGCGGAAGACTACAATGAGCAGTTCTTC
TRBV5-6	.	.	TRBJ2-7	CASSPGRRGGEQYF	TGTGCCAGCAGCCCGGGACGGAGGGGCGGTGAGCAGTACTTC
TRBV5-1	.	.	TRBJ1-1	CASSPTQGPGTEAFF	TGCGCCAGCAGCCCCACTCAGGGGCCGGGCACTGAAGCTTTCTTT
TRBV2	TRBD1	few	TRBJ2-7	CASRGQGPEQYF	TGTGCCAGCAGGGGACAGGGACCCGAGCAGTACTTC
TRBV6-1	.	few	TRBJ1-2	CASSEPLATFNYGYTF	TGTGCCAGCAGTGAACCGTTGGCAACATTTAACTATGGCTACACCTTC
TRBV25-1	TRBD1	few	TRBJ1-2	CASSRQGYGYTF	TGTGCCAGCTCAAGACAGGGGTATGGCTACACCTTC
TRBV5-1	.	few	TRBJ1-5	CASSPDQGGNQPQHF	TGCGCCAGCAGCCCAGACCAAGGGGGCAATCAGCCCCAGCATTTT
TRBV9	TRBD1	.	TRBJ2-3	CASNRQGGTDTQYF	TGTGCCAGCAACCGACAGGGGGGCACAGATACGCAGTATTTT
TRBV4-1	TRBD1	few	TRBJ1-2	CASSRPGQGAYGYTF	TGCGCCAGCAGCCGCCCGGGACAGGGCGCCTATGGCTACACCTTC
TRBV29-1	TRBD1	few	TRBJ1-5	CSVETGGVGNQPQHF	TGCAGCGTTGAAACAGGGGGCGTAGGTAATCAGCCCCAGCATTTT
TRBV6-1	TRBD1	few	TRBJ1-1	CASQGDRGRNTEAFF	TGTGCCAGCCAAGGGGACAGAGGCCGGAACACTGAAGCTTTCTTT
TRBV18	TRBD2	.	TRBJ2-3	CASSRAISGRGSDTQYF	TGTGCCAGCTCACGAGCAATAAGCGGGAGAGGGTCAGATACGCAGTATTTT
TRBV4-2	.	.	TRBJ2-5	CASSQVTGEAPGTQYF	TGTGCCAGCAGCCAAGTGACGGGAGAGGCCCCTGGGACCCAGTACTTC
TRBV19	TRBD1	few	TRBJ2-7	CASSLGTGDLHEQYF	TGTGCCAGTAGCCTTGGGACAGGGGACTTGCACGAGCAGTACTTC
TRBV18	.	.	TRBJ2-5	CASSPTPVSLETQYF	TGTGCCAGCTCACCCACACCTGTCAGTTTGGAGACCCAGTACTTC
TRBV5-4	TRBD1	.	TRBJ1-1	CASSPGTGRRRDTEAFF	TGTGCCAGCAGCCCAGGGACAGGTCGACGTAGGGACACTGAAGCTTTCTTT
TRBV6-5	TRBD2	.	TRBJ2-5	CASSYRGTRETQYF	TGTGCCAGCAGTTACCGAGGGACTAGAGAGACCCAGTACTTC
TRBV10-1	.	few	TRBJ2-1	CASSLNTADNEQFF	TGCGCCAGCAGCCTTAATACAGCTGACAATGAGCAGTTCTTC
TRBV5-1	TRBD2	.	TRBJ2-7	CASSLWASGSLSYEQYF	TGCGCCAGCAGCTTGTGGGCTAGCGGGAGTTTATCCTACGAGCAGTACTTC
TRBV10-3	TRBD1	few	TRBJ1-3	CAISVTGWGNTIYF	TGTGCCATCAGTGTGACAGGGTGGGGAAACACCATATATTTT
TRBV27	.	few	TRBJ1-1	CASRITGLITEAFF	TGTGCCAGCAGGATTACAGGGTTGATTACTGAAGCTTTCTTT
TRBV7-8	TRBD2	.	TRBJ2-2	CASSFLSGSRTGELFF	TGTGCCAGCAGCTTCCTCAGCGGGAGTAGGACCGGGGAGCTGTTTTTT
TRBV30	TRBD2	.	TRBJ2-5	CAPRTSNETQYF	TGTGCCCCCCGGACTAGTAACGAGACCCAGTACTTC
TRBV6-5	TRBD2	few	TRBJ2-7	CASLRLAGGAYEQYF	TGTGCCAGCCTAAGACTAGCGGGAGGAGCCTACGAGCAGTACTTC
TRBV5-1	.	.	TRBJ1-4	CASSPGEGATNEKLFF	TGCGCCAGCAGCCCTGGGGAGGGCGCAACTAATGAAAAACTGTTTTTT
TRBV2	.	few	TRBJ1-1	CASSDNRPGGNTEAFF	TGTGCCAGCAGTGATAATAGACCGGGGGGGAACACTGAAGCTTTCTTT
TRBV2	TRBD1	few	TRBJ2-2	CASSVTGGSPGELFF	TGTGCCAGCAGTGTTACAGGGGGTTCCCCCGGGGAGCTGTTTTTT
TRBV18	.	.	TRBJ1-2	CASSPGEGRGYTF	TGTGCCAGCTCACCGGGGGAGGGACGCGGCTACACCTTC
TRBV2	.	few	TRBJ1-2	CATRTALTYGYTF	TGTGCCACCCGGACAGCACTTACCTATGGCTACACCTTC
TRBV7-3	TRBD1	.	TRBJ1-1	CASRRRAQGGTEAFF	TGTGCCAGCAGGAGGCGGGCACAGGGGGGCACTGAAGCTTTCTTT
TRBV7-9	TRBD1	.	TRBJ1-2	CASSFLTGGAGYTF	TGTGCCAGCAGCTTCCTTACAGGGGGTGCAGGCTACACCTTC
TRBV7-3	.	few	TRBJ1-2	CASSLTAAPGVNGYTF	TGTGCCAGCAGCTTAACGGCCGCGCCAGGGGTCAATGGCTACACCTTC
TRBV2	TRBD1	.	TRBJ1-2	CASSGGTGIYGYTF	TGTGCCAGCAGCGGGGGGACAGGAATATATGGCTACACCTTC
TRBV4-1	TRBD2	few	TRBJ2-7	CASSLTSGMSYEQYF	TGCGCCAGCAGCCTTACTAGCGGGATGTCCTACGAGCAGTACTTC
TRBV5-1	.	.	TRBJ1-3	CASSLEGDVSGNTIYF	TGCGCCAGCAGCTTGGAGGGGGATGTCTCTGGAAACACCATATATTTT